The 30 T cell receptor beta chains presented below share a single source sample, sequenced in a study of neurological immune-mediated disorders. TCRdb itself ran the 5' RACE reads through MiXCR, one entry per CDR3 protein. In the table there are about 30,000 distinct CDR3 sequences, roughly 14% of which are singletons. The sample comprised PBMCs. The receptors come from a man aged 65 to 85 in good health.

This clonotype has at least ten counts. The V call is TRBV7-2, the J call TRBJ1-3, with D unresolved. Germline V gene lookup returns CDR1 SGHTA and CDR2 FQGNSA. The CDR3 extends over 14 amino acids. V was cut by 5 bases and J by 2 bases, with 10 bases left in between. CDR3 residues: CASSPYRAGNTIYF. CDR3 DNA: TGTGCCAGCAGCCCGTATAGGGCTGGAAACACCATATATTTT.

This clonotype occurred many times. The chain links TRBV6-2 or TRBV6-3 to TRBJ1-2; D remains ambiguous. This CDR3 is built from 13 residues. V was pared by 6 bases and J by 2 bases, with 10 bases between. Germline CDR1 and CDR2: MNHEY and SVGEGT. The CDR3 protein is CASSPLDNYGYTF. CDR3 DNA: TGTGCCAGCAGCCCCCTGGACAACTATGGCTACACCTTC.

This clonotype was counted at least ten times. The V call is TRBV24-1, the J call TRBJ2-1, with TRBD1 matching 11 bases. The CDR3 runs to 14 residues. Per germline, CDR1 KGHDR and CDR2 SFDVKD. J lost 15 bases, V lost 4 bases, and 10 bases had no gene match. CDR3 coding DNA: TGTGCCACCAGTGACGGATCCGGGACAGGGGGTCGGTTCTTC. Protein: CATSDGSGTGGRFF.

This clonotype was detected ten times or more. The V gene is TRBV2, the J gene TRBJ1-1; D might be TRBD1 (6 bases). Trimming removed 6 bases from V and 4 bases from J, with 12 bases in between. Germline V lookup: CDR1 SNHLY, CDR2 FYNNEI. CDR3 length: 13 residues. CDR3 nucleotides: TGTGCCAGCAGCGGAGAACAGGGCACTGAAGCTTTCTTT. Encoded protein: CASSGEQGTEAFF. Full variable domain (outside the CDR3, taken from reference TRBV2 and TRBJ1-1): EPEVTQTPSHQVTQMGQEVILRCVPISNHLYFYWYRQILGQKVEFLVSFYNNEISEKSEIFDDQFSVERPDGSNFTLKIRSTKLEDSAMYFCASSGEQGTEAFFGQGTRLTVV.

The count of this clonotype is one. CDR3: CSARDPRQGGNTIYF. The CDR3, as DNA: TGCAGTGCTAGAGATCCTCGACAGGGAGGAAACACCATATATTTT. The chain links TRBV20-1 to TRBJ1-3; 7 bases agree with TRBD1. V trimming: 0 bases; J trimming: 4 bases; junction bases outside the gene matches: 6. This CDR3 has 15 amino acids. Germline V gives CDR1 DFQATT, CDR2 SNEGSKA (reference sequence).

Ten or more counts support this clonotype. This chain connects TRBV20-1 to TRBJ1-1; 7 bases agree with TRBD1. After removal of 3 bases from V and 3 bases from J, the junction contained 7 bases not matched to a gene. CDR1 is DFQATT, CDR2 SNEGSKA, per germline (reference sequence). The CDR3 runs to 14 residues. The CDR3 region is CSARSGGGHTEAFF. The CDR3 nucleotides are TGCAGTGCTAGGTCGGGAGGGGGCCACACTGAAGCTTTCTTT.

Many counts were recorded for this clonotype. The V and J genes are TRBV10-3 and TRBJ1-1, with D possibly matching TRBD1 (6 bases). Trimming shortened V by 2 bases and J by 5 bases, and 15 bases separated the two germline ends. Germline V gene data show CDR1 as ENHRY and CDR2 as SYGVKD. CDR3 length equals 15 residues. This chain's CDR3 is CAISEQGMEGTEAFF. As DNA, the CDR3 is TGTGCCATCAGTGAGCAGGGGATGGAGGGGACTGAAGCTTTCTTT.

This clonotype has at least ten counts. V and J are TRBV5-1 and TRBJ2-3; D gene uncertain. Germline CDR1 SGHRS, CDR2 YFSETQ. Trimming cost V 0 bases and J 3 bases, with 14 bases left between them. CDR3 size: 16 residues. This CDR3 is CASSLGTSHTTDTQYF. In nucleotides, the CDR3 is TGCGCCAGCAGCTTGGGTACGTCTCATACGACAGATACGCAGTATTTT.

The sample holds many counts of this clonotype. The V gene is TRBV20-1, the J gene TRBJ2-3, with D tentatively TRBD2 (6 bases). The length of the CDR3 is 16 residues. V was clipped by 2 bases and J by 1 base, with 16 bases between them. CDR1 and CDR2 from the germline V gene are DFQATT and SNEGSKA (reference sequence). The CDR3 reads CSARWVSGAGTDTQYF. The CDR3 bases are TGCAGTGCTAGATGGGTTAGCGGTGCGGGCACAGATACGCAGTATTTT.

This clonotype was observed many times. The chain has TRBV13 and TRBJ2-3, with 11 bases lining up with TRBD2. The V gene end was trimmed by 5 bases and the J gene end by 1 base; junction bases not matched to a gene: 8. Germline lookup yields CDR1 PRHDT and CDR2 FYEKMQ (reference sequence). There are 17 residues in the CDR3. CDR3 sequence (DNA): TGTGCCAGCAGCCAGCACCTAGCGGGGGGCCGCACAGATACGCAGTATTTT. This encodes CASSQHLAGGRTDTQYF.

This clonotype was detected ten times or more. This chain links TRBV7-2 with TRBJ2-3; tentative D call: TRBD2 (7 bases). Germline V lookup: CDR1 SGHTA, CDR2 FQGNSA. This CDR3 has 16 amino acids. V dropped 2 bases and J dropped 3 bases, with 15 bases sitting between them. The CDR3 sequence is CASSLTLGGPTDTQYF. Written as DNA, the CDR3 is TGTGCCAGCAGCTTAACTCTCGGGGGGCCGACAGATACGCAGTATTTT.

This clonotype was counted at least ten times. J is TRBJ1-1 and V is TRBV7-2, with no clear D. The CDR3 has 13 amino acids. Trimming took off 0 bases at V and 6 bases at J, with 8 bases between the two ends. Germline V gene sequence: CDR1 SGHTA, CDR2 FQGNSA. The CDR3 is CASSLAGGPEAFF. The CDR3 coding sequence is TGTGCCAGCAGCTTAGCGGGAGGGCCTGAAGCTTTCTTT.

This clonotype was picked up many times. J is TRBJ2-7 and V is TRBV20-1; tentatively, D is TRBD1 (6 bases). The CDR3 contains 15 residues. The germline V and J ends were trimmed by 2 bases and 3 bases, with 17 bases remaining between them. Germline-derived CDR1 and CDR2 are DFQATT and SNEGSKA (reference sequence). DNA of the CDR3: TGCAGTGCTAGAACCACACAAGGGGGTCGCTACGAGCAGTACTTC. Its translation: CSARTTQGGRYEQYF.

V gene TRBV14 combines with J gene TRBJ2-7, with TRBD1 identical over 7 bases. The CDR3 spans 14 residues. Looked up from germline, CDR1 is SGHDN and CDR2 is FVKESK. The trim removed 2 bases at V and 3 bases at J, leaving 4 bases unmatched. In nucleotides, the CDR3 is TGTGCCAGCAGCCAAACCAGGGGGAACTACGAGCAGTACTTC. Amino acids: CASSQTRGNYEQYF.

This clonotype was detected many times. The chain recombines TRBV15 with TRBJ2-6; TRBD2 agrees at 8 bases. The CDR3 is 18 residues long. V shed 2 bases and J 3 bases; nucleotides not matched to a gene: 9. Germline V gene sequence: CDR1 LNHNV, CDR2 YYDKDF (reference sequence). The CDR3 DNA reads as TGTGCCACCAGCAGACCTCGGGAGGGGGGGGATGGGGCCAACGTCCTGACTTTC. It translates to CATSRPREGGDGANVLTF.

This clonotype was recorded at least ten times. The V call is TRBV6-5, the J call TRBJ2-4; D possibly corresponds to TRBD1 (6 bases). Germline CDR1 and CDR2: MNHEY and SVGAGI. The CDR3 is made up of 17 amino acids. Trimming pared 0 bases from V and 3 bases from J, leaving 15 bases between. This CDR3 is CASSYSNQGTGKNIQYF. CDR3 coding DNA: TGTGCCAGCAGTTACTCGAACCAGGGGACGGGCAAAAACATTCAGTACTTC.

This clonotype was recorded many times. The gene calls are TRBV28 and TRBJ2-2; D remains ambiguous. Trimming took off 8 bases at V and 7 bases at J, with 14 bases between the two ends. Germline V gene sequence: CDR1 MDHEN, CDR2 SYDVKM. The CDR3 has 13 residues. Here the CDR3 DNA reads TGTGCCAGCGGGCCCAGAGGACGCGGGGAGCTGTTTTTT. Protein product: CASGPRGRGELFF.

This clonotype has a count of ten or more. The CDR3 loop is CASSLYGTSGGYTF. Here the CDR3 DNA reads TGTGCCAGCAGCTTGTACGGGACTAGCGGCGGCTACACCTTC. The chain is built from TRBV5-5 and TRBJ1-2; possible D gene TRBD1, 5 bases. Germline assignment: CDR1 SGHKS and CDR2 YYEKEE (reference sequence). The CDR3 runs to 14 residues. V gave up 1 base and J gave up 8 bases, with 15 bases separating them.

The rearrangement uses TRBV6-1 and TRBJ2-7; no clear D. CDR1 and CDR2 (germline): MNHNS, SASEGT. CDR3 size: 13 residues. V lost 8 bases, J lost 4 bases, and 15 bases lay in between. The CDR3 DNA reads as TGTGCCAGCCGCGGCTCCCAGAGATACGAGCAGTACTTC. The encoded protein is CASRGSQRYEQYF.

This clonotype appeared many times. The gene calls are TRBV14 and TRBJ2-7; 10 bases match TRBD1. Losses at the gene ends were 4 bases for V and 8 bases for J; bases not matched to a gene: 8. The length of the CDR3 is 14 residues. Germline V CDR1 and CDR2: SGHDN, FVKESK. The CDR3 DNA is TGTGCCAGCAGCCCCCACCTGGGACAGGGGAAGCAGTACTTC. Translated: CASSPHLGQGKQYF.

This clonotype occurred many times. The CDR3 nucleotides are TGCAGTGCCTATAATCCGGGACAGCCATCCTACGAGCAGTACTTC. The encoded protein is CSAYNPGQPSYEQYF. The J gene is TRBJ2-7, the V gene TRBV20-1, with 7 bases identical to TRBD1. The CDR3 sequence is 15 residues long. Germline values: CDR1 DFQATT, CDR2 SNEGSKA (reference sequence). Trimming cost V 6 bases and J 1 base; bases outside gene matches: 12.

This clonotype was seen repeatedly, ten times or more. The J gene is TRBJ1-6, the V gene TRBV5-1, with D uncertain. This CDR3 is 17 amino acids long. V lost 0 bases and J 11 bases, leaving 21 bases between the germline ends. Germline V gene lookup returns CDR1 SGHRS and CDR2 YFSETQ. The CDR3 nucleotides read TGCGCCAGCAGCTTGGAGACTCTAGCCCGTGGGTGGACACCCCTCCACTTT. Translation gives CASSLETLARGWTPLHF.

This clonotype appeared many times. The chain uses TRBV5-5 and TRBJ2-3; unclear D gene. Trimming shortened V by 0 bases and J by 7 bases, and 9 bases separated the two germline ends. The germline V gene has CDR1 SGHKS and CDR2 YYEKEE (reference sequence). The CDR3 extends over 13 amino acids. The CDR3 protein is CASSLGTWNTQYF. The CDR3 coding sequence is TGTGCCAGCAGCTTGGGGACCTGGAATACGCAGTATTTT.

At least ten counts were recorded for this clonotype. The J gene is TRBJ1-1, the V gene TRBV14; D is unresolved. Trimming removed 0 bases at V and 3 bases at J, with 20 bases between. CDR1 is SGHDN, CDR2 FVKESK, per germline. This CDR3 has 18 residues. CDR3 region: CASSQDKPSFGKDTEAFF. The CDR3 DNA is TGTGCCAGCAGCCAAGATAAGCCTTCGTTCGGGAAGGACACTGAAGCTTTCTTT.

Many counts were recorded for this clonotype. This chain uses TRBV9 with TRBJ1-2, with TRBD1 identical over 7 bases. The germline gives CDR1 SGDLS, CDR2 YYNGEE. The CDR3 extends over 16 amino acids. Losses at the gene ends were 4 bases for V and 3 bases for J; bases not matched to a gene: 12. The CDR3 loop is CASSPGGTARDYGYTF. CDR3 nucleotides: TGTGCCAGCAGCCCGGGGGGGACAGCTCGCGACTATGGCTACACCTTC.

This clonotype is medium-sized by share. The genes are TRBV10-3 and TRBJ2-5; D remains ambiguous. CDR1 is ENHRY, CDR2 SYGVKD, per germline. V was trimmed by 0 bases and J by 5 bases, leaving 4 bases between them. The CDR3 runs 12 residues. The CDR3 is CAISESRETQYF. CDR3 coding DNA: TGTGCCATCAGTGAGTCGAGGGAGACCCAGTACTTC.

This clonotype was detected ten times or more. The chain employs TRBV5-5 and TRBJ1-5; 8 nucleotides agree with TRBD1. V shed 4 bases and J 1 base; nucleotides not matched to a gene: 7. This CDR3 has 16 residues. Germline V gene data show CDR1 as SGHKS and CDR2 as YYEKEE (reference sequence). CDR3 nucleotides: TGTGCCAGCAGCCTTGGACAGGGCGGGAGCAATCAGCCCCAGCATTTT. Protein sequence: CASSLGQGGSNQPQHF.

This clonotype was seen repeatedly, ten times or more. This chain links TRBV7-2 with TRBJ1-6; 7 bases are shared with TRBD1. This CDR3 spans 15 amino acids. With 5 bases clipped from V and 9 bases from J, the junction kept 10 bases outside the gene matches. Germline V gene data show CDR1 as SGHTA and CDR2 as FQGNSA. The CDR3 DNA reads as TGTGCCAGCAGCCTTCAGGGGCAGGGGGGTTCACCCCTCCACTTT. Its translation is CASSLQGQGGSPLHF.

This clonotype has at least ten counts. The V call is TRBV5-1, the J call TRBJ2-4; 9 bases fit TRBD1. The CDR3 is made up of 18 amino acids. The V gene end was trimmed by 4 bases and the J gene end by 0 bases; junction bases not matched to a gene: 11. Germline V gives CDR1 SGHRS, CDR2 YFSETQ. The CDR3 is CASSPPPGQGIAKNIQYF. The CDR3 bases are TGCGCCAGCAGCCCCCCCCCGGGACAGGGAATAGCCAAAAACATTCAGTACTTC.

In its sample, this clonotype was seen many times. V gene TRBV7-2 combines with J gene TRBJ2-5; TRBD2 matches at 12 bases. V gave up 7 bases and J gave up 0 bases; unmatched junction bases: 21. Germline CDR1 is SGHTA and CDR2 is FQGNSA. The length of the CDR3 is 21 residues. The CDR3 nucleotides read TGTGCCAGCACCCTATCCCTCGGCACTAGCGGGGGGACTGCGTACCAAGAGACCCAGTACTTC. Translation gives CASTLSLGTSGGTAYQETQYF.